The source of this TCR beta chain is a study of blood T cell repertoires in COVID-19. About the study: Some COVID-19 samples were acute and others convalescent; all came from the United States, Italy and Spain.

Original processing notes: Amplification of reference gene primers was used by the study to estimate nucleated cell counts. This table comes from immunoSEQ multiplex PCR, and its TCRdb copy is limited to in-frame clones, with some not included. V, J and clone size reflect that table, while D and trimming were determined from the DNA. The sample contains 390,000 or so clones, roughly 87% of which appear only once. Participants' reported clinical history set cohort assignment. The germline V gene encodes CDR1 SGHTA and CDR2 FQGTGA. CDR3 length: 14 amino acids. V shed 4 bases, J shed 1 base, and the junction held 3 bases outside the gene matches.

The sequenced material came from PBMCs or T cells enriched from blood (not recorded which). The chain has TRBV7-3 and TRBJ1-1; 7 positions match TRBD1. The clonotype comes from a woman aged 45-65 years who had recovered from COVID-19. CDR3 loop: CASSSGQANTEAFF. The DNA of the CDR3 is TGTGCCAGCAGCTCCGGACAGGCGAACACTGAAGCTTTCTTT.